The following is a T cell receptor (beta chain) sequence with its context. Its target is not known. This record comes from a study of blood T cells in healthy people across ages. Study observations and caveats: Not knowing donor CMV status may have confounded expanded clonotype changes.

PCR was performed a second time for about 7 to 12 cycles using a sample-barcoded 5' primer and a J-beta primer mix. A template-switch adaptor with 12 random nucleotides tagged each cDNA molecule. TCRdb re-called the 5' RACE reads through MiXCR, storing one row per CDR3 protein. The sample holds approximately 800,000 distinct CDR3 sequences, more than 45% seen once. Each donor supplied approximately 10 milliliters of peripheral blood. The V end was cut by 7 bases, the J end by 3 bases, with 10 bases between. This CDR3 has 12 amino acids. The germline CDR1 and CDR2 sequences are MDHEN and SYDVKM. The sequence was collected from a man in his thirties or forties in good health. The specimen was blood. This chain uses TRBV28 with TRBJ2-7; D ambiguous. The CDR3 sequence: CASNKSGYEQYF. The CDR3 region has the DNA TGTGCCAGCAATAAGTCGGGCTACGAGCAGTACTTC.